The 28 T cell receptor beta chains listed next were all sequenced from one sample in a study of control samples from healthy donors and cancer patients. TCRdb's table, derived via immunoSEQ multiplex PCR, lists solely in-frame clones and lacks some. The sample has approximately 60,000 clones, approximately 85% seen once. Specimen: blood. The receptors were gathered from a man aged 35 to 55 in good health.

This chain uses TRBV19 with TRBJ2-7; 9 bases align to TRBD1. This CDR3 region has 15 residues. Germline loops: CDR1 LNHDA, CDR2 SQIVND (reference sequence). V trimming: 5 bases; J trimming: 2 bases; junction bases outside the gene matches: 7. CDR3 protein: CASSHGGQGAYEQYF. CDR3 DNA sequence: TGTGCCAGTAGTCACGGGGGACAGGGCGCCTACGAGCAGTACTTC.

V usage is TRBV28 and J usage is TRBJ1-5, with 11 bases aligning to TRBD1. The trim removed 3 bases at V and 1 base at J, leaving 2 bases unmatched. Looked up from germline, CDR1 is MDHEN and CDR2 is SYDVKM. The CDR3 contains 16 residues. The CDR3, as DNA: TGTGCCAGCAGTTTGGGGACAGGGGGAAGCAATCAGCCCCAGCATTTT. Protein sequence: CASSLGTGGSNQPQHF.

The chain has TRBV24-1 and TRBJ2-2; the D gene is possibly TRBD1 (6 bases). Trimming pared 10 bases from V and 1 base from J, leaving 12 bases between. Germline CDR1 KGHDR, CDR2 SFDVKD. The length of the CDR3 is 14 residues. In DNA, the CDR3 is TGTGCCACAGAGGGCAGGGGGAACACCGGGGAGCTGTTTTTT. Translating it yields CATEGRGNTGELFF.

The CDR3 loop is CATGTLAYEQYF. CDR3 DNA sequence: TGTGCCACCGGGACTTTAGCCTACGAGCAGTACTTC. V and J are TRBV2 and TRBJ2-7; weak D call: TRBD2 (6 bases). Germline V gene sequence: CDR1 SNHLY, CDR2 FYNNEI. The CDR3 is 12 amino acids. V lost 10 bases and J lost 2, with 12 bases in between.

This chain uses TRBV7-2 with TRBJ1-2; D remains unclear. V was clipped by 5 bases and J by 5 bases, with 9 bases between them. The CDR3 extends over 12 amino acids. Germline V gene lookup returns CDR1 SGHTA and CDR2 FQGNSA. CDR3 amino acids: CASSQLDYGYTF. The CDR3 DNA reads TGTGCCAGCAGCCAACTAGATTATGGCTACACCTTC.

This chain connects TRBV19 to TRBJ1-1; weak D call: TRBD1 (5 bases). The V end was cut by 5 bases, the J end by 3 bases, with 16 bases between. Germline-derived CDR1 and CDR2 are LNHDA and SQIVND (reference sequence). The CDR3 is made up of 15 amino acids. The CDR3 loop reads CASSAGLLRDTEAFF. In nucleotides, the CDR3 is TGTGCCAGTAGTGCGGGACTTCTGAGGGACACTGAAGCTTTCTTT.

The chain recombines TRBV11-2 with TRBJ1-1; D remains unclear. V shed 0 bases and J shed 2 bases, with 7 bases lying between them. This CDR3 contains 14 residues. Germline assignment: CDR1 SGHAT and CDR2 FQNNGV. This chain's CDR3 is CASSLDRSNTEAFF. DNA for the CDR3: TGTGCCAGCAGCTTAGATCGGAGTAACACTGAAGCTTTCTTT.

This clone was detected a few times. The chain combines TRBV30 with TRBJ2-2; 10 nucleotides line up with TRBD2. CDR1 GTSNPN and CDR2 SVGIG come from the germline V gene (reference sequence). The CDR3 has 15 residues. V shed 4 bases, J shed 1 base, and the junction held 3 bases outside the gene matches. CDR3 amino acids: CAWTGLAENTGELFF. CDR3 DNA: TGTGCCTGGACTGGACTAGCGGAGAACACCGGGGAGCTGTTTTTT.

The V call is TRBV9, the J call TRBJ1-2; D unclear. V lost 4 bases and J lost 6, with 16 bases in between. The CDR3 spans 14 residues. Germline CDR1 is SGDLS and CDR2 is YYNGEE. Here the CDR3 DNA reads TGTGCCAGCAGCCCACGACATATTCTGGATGGCTACACCTTC. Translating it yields CASSPRHILDGYTF.

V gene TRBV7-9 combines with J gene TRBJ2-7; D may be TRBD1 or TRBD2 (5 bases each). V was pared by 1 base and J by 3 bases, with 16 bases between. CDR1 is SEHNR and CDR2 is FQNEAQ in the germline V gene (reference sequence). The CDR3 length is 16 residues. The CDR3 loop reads CASSLVGVRGFYEQYF. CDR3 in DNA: TGTGCCAGCAGCTTAGTCGGGGTTAGGGGATTCTACGAGCAGTACTTC.

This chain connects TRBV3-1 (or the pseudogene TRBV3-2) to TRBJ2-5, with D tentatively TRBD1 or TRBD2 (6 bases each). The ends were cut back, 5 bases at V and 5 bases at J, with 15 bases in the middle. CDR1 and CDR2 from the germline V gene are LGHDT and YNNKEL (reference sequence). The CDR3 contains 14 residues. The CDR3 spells CASSNTGRPETQYF. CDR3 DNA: TGTGCCAGCAGCAATACAGGGAGGCCGGAGACCCAGTACTTC.

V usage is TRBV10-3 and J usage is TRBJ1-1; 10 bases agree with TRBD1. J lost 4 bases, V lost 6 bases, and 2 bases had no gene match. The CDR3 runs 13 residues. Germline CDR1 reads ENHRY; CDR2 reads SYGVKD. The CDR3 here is CAISRDRGTEAFF. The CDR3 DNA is TGTGCCATCAGCCGGGACAGGGGCACTGAAGCTTTCTTT.

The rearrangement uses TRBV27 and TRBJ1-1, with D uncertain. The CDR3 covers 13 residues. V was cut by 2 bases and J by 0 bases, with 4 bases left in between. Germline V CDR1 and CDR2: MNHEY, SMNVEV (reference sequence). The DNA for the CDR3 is TGTGCCAGCAGTTTAAAGATGAACACTGAAGCTTTCTTT. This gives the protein CASSLKMNTEAFF.

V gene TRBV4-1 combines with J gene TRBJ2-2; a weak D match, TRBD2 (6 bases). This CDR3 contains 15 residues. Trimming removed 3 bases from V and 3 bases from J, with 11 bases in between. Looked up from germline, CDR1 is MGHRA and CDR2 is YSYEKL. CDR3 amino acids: CASSQGTFYTGELFF. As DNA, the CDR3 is TGCGCCAGCAGCCAGGGGACTTTTTACACCGGGGAGCTGTTTTTT.

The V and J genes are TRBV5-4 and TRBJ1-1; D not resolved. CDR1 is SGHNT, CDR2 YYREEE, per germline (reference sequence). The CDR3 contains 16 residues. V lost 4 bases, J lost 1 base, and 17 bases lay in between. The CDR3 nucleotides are TGTGCCAGCAGCGGGGTGATGGGAGGGTCGAACACTGAAGCTTTCTTT. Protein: CASSGVMGGSNTEAFF.

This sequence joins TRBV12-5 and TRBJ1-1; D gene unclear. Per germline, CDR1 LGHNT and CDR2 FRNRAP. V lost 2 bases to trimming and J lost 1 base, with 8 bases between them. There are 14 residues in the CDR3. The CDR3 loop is CASGLTAGNTEAFF. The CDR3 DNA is TGTGCTAGTGGTTTGACGGCGGGGAACACTGAAGCTTTCTTT.

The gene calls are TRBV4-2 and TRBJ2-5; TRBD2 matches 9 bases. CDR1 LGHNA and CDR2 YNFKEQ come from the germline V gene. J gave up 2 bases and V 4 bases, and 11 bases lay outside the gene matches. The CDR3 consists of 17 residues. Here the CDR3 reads CASSLSGASGMQETQYF. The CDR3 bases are TGTGCCAGCAGCCTGTCAGGGGCTAGCGGGATGCAAGAGACCCAGTACTTC.

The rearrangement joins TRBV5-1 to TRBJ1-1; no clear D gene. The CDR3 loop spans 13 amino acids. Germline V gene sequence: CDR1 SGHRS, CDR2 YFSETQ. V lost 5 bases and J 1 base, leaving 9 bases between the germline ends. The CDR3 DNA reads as TGCGCCAGCAGGAGGGAGGGGAACACTGAAGCTTTCTTT. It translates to CASRREGNTEAFF.

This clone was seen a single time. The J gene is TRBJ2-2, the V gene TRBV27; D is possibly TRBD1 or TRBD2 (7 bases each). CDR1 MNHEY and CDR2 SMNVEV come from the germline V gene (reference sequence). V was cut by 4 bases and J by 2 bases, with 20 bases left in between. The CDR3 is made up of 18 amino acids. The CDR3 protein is CASSYHWEGQINTGELFF. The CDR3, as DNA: TGTGCCAGCAGTTATCATTGGGAGGGACAGATCAACACCGGGGAGCTGTTTTTT.

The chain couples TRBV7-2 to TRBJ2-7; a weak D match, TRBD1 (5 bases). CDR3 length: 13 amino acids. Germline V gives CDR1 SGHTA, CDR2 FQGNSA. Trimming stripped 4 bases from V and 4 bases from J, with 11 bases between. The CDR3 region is CASSSAGRYEQYF. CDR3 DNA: TGTGCCAGCAGCTCGGCAGGGCGTTACGAGCAGTACTTC.

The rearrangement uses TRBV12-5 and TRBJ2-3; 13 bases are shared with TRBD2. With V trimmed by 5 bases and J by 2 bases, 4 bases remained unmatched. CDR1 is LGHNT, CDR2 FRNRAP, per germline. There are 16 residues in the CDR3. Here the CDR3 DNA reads TGTGCTAGTGGTCCCGGACTAGCGGGAGCCACAGATACGCAGTATTTT. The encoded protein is CASGPGLAGATDTQYF. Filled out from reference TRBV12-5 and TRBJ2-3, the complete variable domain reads DARVTQTPRHKVTEMGQEVTMRCQPILGHNTVFWYRQTMMQGLELLAYFRNRAPLDDSGMPKDRFSAEMPDATLATLKIQPSEPRDSAVYFCASGPGLAGATDTQYFGPGTRLTVL.

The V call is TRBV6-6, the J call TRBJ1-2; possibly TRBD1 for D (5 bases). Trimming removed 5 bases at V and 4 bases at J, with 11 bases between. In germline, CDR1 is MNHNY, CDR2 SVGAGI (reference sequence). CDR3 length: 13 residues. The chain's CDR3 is CASSVGVTYGYTF. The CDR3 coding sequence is TGTGCCAGCAGTGTAGGGGTTACCTATGGCTACACCTTC.

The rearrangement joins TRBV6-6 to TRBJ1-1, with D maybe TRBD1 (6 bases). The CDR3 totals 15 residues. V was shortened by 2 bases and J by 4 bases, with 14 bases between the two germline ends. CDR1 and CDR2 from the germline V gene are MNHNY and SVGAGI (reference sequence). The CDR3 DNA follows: TGTGCCAGCAGTTACGAAACAGGGAGGGCCACTGAAGCTTTCTTT. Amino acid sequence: CASSYETGRATEAFF.

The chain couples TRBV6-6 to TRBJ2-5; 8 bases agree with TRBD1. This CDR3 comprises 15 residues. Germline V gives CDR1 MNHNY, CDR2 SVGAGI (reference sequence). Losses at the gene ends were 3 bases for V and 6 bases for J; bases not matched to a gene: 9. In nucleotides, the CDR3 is TGTGCCAGCAGTTATGACGGACAGGGCGGTAAGACCCAGTACTTC. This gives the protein CASSYDGQGGKTQYF.

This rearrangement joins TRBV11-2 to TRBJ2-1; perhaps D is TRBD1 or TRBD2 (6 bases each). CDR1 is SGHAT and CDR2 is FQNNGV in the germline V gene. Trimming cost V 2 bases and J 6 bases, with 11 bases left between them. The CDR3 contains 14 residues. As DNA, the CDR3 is TGTGCCAGCAGCTTAACGGGGGCAGGCAATGAGCAGTTCTTC. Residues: CASSLTGAGNEQFF.

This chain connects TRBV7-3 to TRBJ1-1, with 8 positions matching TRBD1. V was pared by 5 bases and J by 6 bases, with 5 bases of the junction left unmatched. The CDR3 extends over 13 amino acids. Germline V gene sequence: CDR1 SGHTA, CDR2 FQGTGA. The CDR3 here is CASSPGGVAEAFF. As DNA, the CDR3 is TGTGCCAGCAGCCCAGGGGGCGTAGCTGAAGCTTTCTTT.

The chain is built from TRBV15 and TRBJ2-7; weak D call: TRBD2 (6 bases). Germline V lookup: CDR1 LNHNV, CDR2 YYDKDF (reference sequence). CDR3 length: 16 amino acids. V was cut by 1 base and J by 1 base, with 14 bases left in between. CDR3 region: CATSRGGGAVSYEQYF. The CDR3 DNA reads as TGTGCCACCAGCAGAGGGGGCGGGGCTGTATCCTACGAGCAGTACTTC.

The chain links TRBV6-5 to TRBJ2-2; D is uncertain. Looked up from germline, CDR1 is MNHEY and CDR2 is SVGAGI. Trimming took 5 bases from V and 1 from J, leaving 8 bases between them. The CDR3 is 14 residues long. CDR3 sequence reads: CASSPNRNTGELFF. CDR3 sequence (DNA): TGTGCCAGCAGTCCCAATCGGAACACCGGGGAGCTGTTTTTT.